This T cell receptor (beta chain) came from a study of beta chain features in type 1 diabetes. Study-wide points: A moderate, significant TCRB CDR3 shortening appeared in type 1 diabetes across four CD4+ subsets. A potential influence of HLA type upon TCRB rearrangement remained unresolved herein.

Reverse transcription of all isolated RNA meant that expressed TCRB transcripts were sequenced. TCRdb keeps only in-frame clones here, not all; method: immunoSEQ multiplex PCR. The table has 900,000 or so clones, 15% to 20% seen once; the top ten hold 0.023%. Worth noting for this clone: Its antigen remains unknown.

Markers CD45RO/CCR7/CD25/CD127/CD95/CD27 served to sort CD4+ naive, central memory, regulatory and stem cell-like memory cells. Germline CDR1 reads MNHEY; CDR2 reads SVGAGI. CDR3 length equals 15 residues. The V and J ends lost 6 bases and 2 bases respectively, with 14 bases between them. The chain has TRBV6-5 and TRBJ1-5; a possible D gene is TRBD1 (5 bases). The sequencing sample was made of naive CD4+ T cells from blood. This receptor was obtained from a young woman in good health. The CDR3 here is CASSTQGFGNQPQHF. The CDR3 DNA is TGTGCCAGCAGCACGCAGGGTTTCGGCAATCAGCCCCAGCATTTT.